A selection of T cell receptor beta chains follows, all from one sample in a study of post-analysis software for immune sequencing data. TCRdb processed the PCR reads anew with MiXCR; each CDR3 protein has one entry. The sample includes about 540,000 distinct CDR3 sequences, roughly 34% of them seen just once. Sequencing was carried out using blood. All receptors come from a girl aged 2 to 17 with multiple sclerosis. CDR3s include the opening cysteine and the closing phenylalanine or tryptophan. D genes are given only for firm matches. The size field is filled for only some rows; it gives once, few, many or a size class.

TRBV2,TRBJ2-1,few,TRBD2,TGTGCCAGCAGTGAACGGCGGGGGAGCTCCTACAATGAGCAGTTCTTC,CASSERRGSSYNEQFF
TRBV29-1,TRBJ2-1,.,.,TGCAGCTCATTGGTTAACTCCTACAATGAGCAGTTCTTC,CSSLVNSYNEQFF
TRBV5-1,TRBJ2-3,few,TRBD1,TGCGCCAGCAGCCGGGGACAGGGATCCACAGATACGCAGTATTTT,CASSRGQGSTDTQYF
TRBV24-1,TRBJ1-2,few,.,TGTGCCACCAGTGCACGAGGCTCTAACTATGGCTACACCTTC,CATSARGSNYGYTF
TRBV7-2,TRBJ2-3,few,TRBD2,TGTGCCAGCAGCTGGAATTGGCGGGGGTCCACAGATACGCAGTATTTT,CASSWNWRGSTDTQYF
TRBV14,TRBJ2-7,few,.,TGTGCCAGCAGCCAAGAGTTGGCTCCTACCCTCGAGCAGTACTTC,CASSQELAPTLEQYF
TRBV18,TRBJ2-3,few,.,TGTGCCAGCAGCCGGGAGTCCACAGATACGCAGTATTTT,CASSRESTDTQYF
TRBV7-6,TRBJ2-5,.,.,TGTGCCAGCAGCTCCTGGACAGCACCCCAAGAGACCCAGTACTTC,CASSSWTAPQETQYF
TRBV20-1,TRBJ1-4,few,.,TGCAGTGCTGGGGGTCTACAGGAAGATGAAAAACTGTTTTTT,CSAGGLQEDEKLFF
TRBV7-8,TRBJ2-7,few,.,TGTGCCAGCAGCCCCCGGGGCAGAGTCTACGAGCAGTACTTC,CASSPRGRVYEQYF
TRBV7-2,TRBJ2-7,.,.,TGTGCCAGCAGCTTAGTGTCGGGCGTGAGCTCCTACGAGCAGTACTTC,CASSLVSGVSSYEQYF
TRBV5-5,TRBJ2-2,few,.,TGTGCCAGCAGCTTGGTAAAGGGTGACACCGGGGAGCTGTTTTTT,CASSLVKGDTGELFF
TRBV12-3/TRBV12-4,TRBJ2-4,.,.,TGTGCCACTAGGGGGGGGGAAAACATTCAGTACTTC,CATRGGENIQYF
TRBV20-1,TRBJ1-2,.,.,TGCAGTGCTAGATCGGGGGACTTCTATGGCTACACCTTC,CSARSGDFYGYTF
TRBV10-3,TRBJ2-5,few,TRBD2,TGTGCCATCAGTGTTGTAGCGGGGGGCCTCCAAGAGACCCAGTACTTC,CAISVVAGGLQETQYF
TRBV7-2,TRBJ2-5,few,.,TGTGCCAGCAGCCGGGTTGGCGGGGTGGGAGAGACCCAGTACTTC,CASSRVGGVGETQYF
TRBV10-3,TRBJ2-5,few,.,TGTGCCATCAAGACCCGACAGGATCAAGAGACCCAGTACTTC,CAIKTRQDQETQYF
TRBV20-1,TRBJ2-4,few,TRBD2,TGCAGTGCTAGAGATGGCGGGGGGGCCAAAAACATTCAGTACTTC,CSARDGGGAKNIQYF
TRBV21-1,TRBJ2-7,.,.,TGTGCCAGCAGCAAAATATCCCGGGCTCACGGAGGCGAGCAGTACTTC,CASSKISRAHGGEQYF
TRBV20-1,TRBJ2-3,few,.,TGCAGTGCTAGAGTATCCCTTGGGGGGGGCAGTACAGATACGCAGTATTTT,CSARVSLGGGSTDTQYF
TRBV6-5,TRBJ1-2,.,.,TGTGCCAGCAGAAGGACGAAAAACTATGGCTACACCTTC,CASRRTKNYGYTF
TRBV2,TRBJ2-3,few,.,TGTGCCACCAAACTCGGGACAAGGAACACAGATACGCAGTATTTT,CATKLGTRNTDTQYF
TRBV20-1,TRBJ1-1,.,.,TGCAGTGCTAGTTCTGGACACATGAACACTGAAGCTTTCTTT,CSASSGHMNTEAFF
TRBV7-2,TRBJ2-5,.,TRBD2,TGTGCCAGCAGCTTAGCCCTAGCGGGGGGGCGGGAGACCCAGTACTTC,CASSLALAGGRETQYF
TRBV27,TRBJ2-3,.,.,TGTGCCAGCAGCCCATTAGGGTGGGATACGCAGTATTTT,CASSPLGWDTQYF
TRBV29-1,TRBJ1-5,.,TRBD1,TGCAGCGTGTCCGGGACAGGGGATCAGCCCCAGCATTTT,CSVSGTGDQPQHF
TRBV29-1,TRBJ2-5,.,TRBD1,TGCAGCGCTGATAGCCCAGGGGGCCTGGAGACCCAGTACTTC,CSADSPGGLETQYF
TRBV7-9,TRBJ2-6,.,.,TGTGCCAGCAGCCCAGGCGGGCCCCTCTCTGGGGCCAACGTCCTGACTTTC,CASSPGGPLSGANVLTF
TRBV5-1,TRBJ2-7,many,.,TGCGCCAGCAGCCCTGACGCCTACGAGCAGTACTTC,CASSPDAYEQYF
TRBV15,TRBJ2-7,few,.,TGTGCCACCAGCAGTCTGGGAGACGAGCAGTACTTC,CATSSLGDEQYF
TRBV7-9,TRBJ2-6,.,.,TGTGCCGGGACGGGACGGGAGAGCTCTGGGGCCAACGTCCTGACTTTC,CAGTGRESSGANVLTF
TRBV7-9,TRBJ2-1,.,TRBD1,TGTGCCAGCAGCTCCGGGACAGGGGCCGGTCGGTACAATGAGCAGTTCTTC,CASSSGTGAGRYNEQFF
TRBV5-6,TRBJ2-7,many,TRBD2,TGTGCCAGCAGCTTCGGTACCGGGACTAGTTACGAGCAGTACTTC,CASSFGTGTSYEQYF
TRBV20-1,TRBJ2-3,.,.,TGCAGTGCTCGGACCCCCTCAGCCACAGATACGCAGTATTTT,CSARTPSATDTQYF